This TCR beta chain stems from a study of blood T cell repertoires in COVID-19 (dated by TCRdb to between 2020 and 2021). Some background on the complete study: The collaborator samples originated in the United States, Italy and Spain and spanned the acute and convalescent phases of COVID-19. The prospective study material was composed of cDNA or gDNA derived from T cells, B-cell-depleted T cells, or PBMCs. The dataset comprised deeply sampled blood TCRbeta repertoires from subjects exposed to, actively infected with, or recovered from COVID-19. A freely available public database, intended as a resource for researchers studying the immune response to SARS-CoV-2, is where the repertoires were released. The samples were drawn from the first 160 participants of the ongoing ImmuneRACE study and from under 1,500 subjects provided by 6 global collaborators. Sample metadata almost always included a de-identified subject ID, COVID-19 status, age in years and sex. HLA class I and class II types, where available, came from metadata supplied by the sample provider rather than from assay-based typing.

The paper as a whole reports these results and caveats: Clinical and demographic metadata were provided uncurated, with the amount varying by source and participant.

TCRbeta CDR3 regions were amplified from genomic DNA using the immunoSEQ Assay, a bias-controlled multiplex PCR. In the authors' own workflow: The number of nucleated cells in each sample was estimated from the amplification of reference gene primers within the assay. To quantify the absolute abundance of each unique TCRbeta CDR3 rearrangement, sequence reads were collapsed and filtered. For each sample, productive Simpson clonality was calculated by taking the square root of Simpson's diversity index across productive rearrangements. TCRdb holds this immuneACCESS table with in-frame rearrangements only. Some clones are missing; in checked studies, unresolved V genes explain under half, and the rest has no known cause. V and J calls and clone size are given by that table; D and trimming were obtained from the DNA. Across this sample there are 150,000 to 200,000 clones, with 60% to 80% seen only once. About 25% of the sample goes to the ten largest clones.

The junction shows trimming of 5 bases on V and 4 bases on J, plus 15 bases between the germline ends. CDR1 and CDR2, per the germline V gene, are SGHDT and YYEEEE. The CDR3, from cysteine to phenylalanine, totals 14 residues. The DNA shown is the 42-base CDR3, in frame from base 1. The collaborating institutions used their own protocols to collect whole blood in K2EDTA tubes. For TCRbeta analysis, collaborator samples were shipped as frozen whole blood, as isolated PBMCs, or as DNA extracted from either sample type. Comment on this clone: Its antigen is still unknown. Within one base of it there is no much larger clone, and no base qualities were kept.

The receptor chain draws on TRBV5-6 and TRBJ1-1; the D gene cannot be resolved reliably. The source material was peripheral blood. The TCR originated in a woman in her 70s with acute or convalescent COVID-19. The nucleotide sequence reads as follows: TGTGCCAGCAGGTCGTATTCGGGGAGCACTGAAGCTTTCTTT. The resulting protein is CASRSYSGSTEAFF.